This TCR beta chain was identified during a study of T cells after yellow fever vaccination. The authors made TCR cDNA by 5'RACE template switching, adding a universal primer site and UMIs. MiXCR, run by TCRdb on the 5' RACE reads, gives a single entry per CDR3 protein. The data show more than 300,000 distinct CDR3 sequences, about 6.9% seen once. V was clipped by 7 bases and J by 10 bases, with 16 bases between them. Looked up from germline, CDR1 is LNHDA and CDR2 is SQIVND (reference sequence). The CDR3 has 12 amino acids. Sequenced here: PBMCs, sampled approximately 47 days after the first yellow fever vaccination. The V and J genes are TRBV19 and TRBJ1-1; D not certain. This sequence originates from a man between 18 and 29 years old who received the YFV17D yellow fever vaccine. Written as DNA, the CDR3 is TGTGCCAGTACCTCGGGGTCCAGAGTAGCTTTCTTT. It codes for CASTSGSRVAFF.